This record looks at one TCR beta chain sequence and its context. Antigen specificity is unknown. This CDR3 has 14 residues. Germline CDR1 reads SEHNR; CDR2 reads FQNEAQ (reference sequence). Trimming cost V 5 bases and J 1 base, with 11 bases left between them. The record originates from a study of beta chain features in type 1 diabetes. Reverse transcription of all isolated RNA meant that expressed TCRB transcripts were sequenced. Here immunoSEQ multiplex PCR was the method, and the copy in TCRdb shows in-frame clones only, minus some. The sample holds approximately 110,000 clones, 40% seen once. Sorting gave populations that all exceeded 98% purity. General study points: When Type 1 diabetes patients were examined, their TCRB CDR3s proved moderately but significantly shorter in all four CD4+ subsets. It was among patients, rather than healthy donors, that naive, central memory and Treg TCRB repertoires appeared more similar. PCR might pick shorter templates more often, in the same way for patients and controls.

This TCR derives from a woman aged 18-30 years in good health. What was sequenced was stem cell memory CD4+ T cells from blood. The rearrangement links TRBV7-9 to TRBJ1-1; tentatively, D is TRBD1 (6 bases). Here the CDR3 reads CASSPGQENTEAFF. In DNA, the CDR3 is TGTGCCAGCAGCCCGGGACAAGAGAACACTGAAGCTTTCTTT.